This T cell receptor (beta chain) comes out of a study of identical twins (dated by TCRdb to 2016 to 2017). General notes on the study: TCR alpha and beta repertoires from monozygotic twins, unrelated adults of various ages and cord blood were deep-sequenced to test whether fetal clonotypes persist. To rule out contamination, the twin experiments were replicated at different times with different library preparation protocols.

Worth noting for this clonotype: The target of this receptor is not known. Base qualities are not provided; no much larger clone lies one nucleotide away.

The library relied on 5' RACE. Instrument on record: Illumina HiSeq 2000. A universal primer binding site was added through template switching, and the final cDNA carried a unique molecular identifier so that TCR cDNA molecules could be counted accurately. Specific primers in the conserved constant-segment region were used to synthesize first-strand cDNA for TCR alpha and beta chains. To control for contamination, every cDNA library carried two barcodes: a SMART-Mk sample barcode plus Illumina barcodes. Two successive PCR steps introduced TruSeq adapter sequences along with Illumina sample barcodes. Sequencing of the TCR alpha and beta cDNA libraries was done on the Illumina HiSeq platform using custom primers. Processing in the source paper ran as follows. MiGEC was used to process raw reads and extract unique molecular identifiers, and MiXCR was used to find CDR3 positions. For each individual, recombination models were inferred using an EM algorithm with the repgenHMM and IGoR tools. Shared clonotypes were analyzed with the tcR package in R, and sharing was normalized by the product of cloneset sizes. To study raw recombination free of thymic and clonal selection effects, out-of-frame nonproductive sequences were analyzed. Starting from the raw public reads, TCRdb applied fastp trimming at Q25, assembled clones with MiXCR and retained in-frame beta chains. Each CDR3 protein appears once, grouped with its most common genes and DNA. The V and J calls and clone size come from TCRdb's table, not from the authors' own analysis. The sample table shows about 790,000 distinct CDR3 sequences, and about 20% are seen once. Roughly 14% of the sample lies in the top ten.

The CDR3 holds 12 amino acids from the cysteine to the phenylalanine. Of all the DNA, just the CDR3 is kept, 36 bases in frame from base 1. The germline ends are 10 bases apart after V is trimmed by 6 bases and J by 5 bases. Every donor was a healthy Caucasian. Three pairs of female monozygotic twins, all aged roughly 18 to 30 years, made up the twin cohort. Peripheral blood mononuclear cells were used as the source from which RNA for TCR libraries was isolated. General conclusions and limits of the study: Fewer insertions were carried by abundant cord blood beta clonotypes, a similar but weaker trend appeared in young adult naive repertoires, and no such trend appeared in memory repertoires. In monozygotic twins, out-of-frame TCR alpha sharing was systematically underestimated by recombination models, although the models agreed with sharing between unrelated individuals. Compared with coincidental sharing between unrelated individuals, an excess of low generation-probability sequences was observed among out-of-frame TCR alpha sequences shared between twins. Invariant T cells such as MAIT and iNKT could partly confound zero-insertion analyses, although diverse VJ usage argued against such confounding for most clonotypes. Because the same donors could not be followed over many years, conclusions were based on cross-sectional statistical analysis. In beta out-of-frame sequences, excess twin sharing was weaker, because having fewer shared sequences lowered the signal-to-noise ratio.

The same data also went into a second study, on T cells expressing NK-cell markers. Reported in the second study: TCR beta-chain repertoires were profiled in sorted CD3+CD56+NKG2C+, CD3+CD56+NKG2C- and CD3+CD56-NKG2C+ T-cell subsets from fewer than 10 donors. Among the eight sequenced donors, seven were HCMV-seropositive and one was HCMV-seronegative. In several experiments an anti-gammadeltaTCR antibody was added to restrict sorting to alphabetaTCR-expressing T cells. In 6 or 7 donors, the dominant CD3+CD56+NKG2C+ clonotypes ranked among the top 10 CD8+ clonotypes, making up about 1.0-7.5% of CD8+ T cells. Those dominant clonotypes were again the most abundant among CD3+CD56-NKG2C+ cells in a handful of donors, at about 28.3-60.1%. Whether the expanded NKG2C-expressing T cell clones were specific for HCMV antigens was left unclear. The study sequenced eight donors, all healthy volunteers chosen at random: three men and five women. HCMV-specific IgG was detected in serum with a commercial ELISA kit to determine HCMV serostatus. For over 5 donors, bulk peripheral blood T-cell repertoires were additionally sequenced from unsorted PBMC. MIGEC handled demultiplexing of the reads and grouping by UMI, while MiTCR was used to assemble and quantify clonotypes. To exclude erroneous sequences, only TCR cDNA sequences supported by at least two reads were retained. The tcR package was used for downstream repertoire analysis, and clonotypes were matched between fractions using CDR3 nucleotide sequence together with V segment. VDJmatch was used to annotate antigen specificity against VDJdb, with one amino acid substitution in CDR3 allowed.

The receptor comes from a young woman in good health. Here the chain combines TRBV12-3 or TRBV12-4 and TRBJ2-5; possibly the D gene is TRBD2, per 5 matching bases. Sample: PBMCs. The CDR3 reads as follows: CASRTPGETQYF. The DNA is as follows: TGTGCCAGCAGAACACCGGGGGAGACCCAGTACTTC.